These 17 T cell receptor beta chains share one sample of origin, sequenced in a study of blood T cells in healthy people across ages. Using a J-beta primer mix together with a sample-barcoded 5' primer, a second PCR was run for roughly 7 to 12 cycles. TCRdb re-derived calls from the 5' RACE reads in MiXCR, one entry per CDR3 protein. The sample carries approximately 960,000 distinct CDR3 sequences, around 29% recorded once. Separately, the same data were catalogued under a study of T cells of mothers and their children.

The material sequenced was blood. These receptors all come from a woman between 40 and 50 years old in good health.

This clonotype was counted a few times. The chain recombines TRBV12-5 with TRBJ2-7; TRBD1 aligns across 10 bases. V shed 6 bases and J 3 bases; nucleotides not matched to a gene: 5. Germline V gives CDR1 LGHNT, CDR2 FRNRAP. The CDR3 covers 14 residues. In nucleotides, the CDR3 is TGTGCTAGTGGCCTCCGGGACAGGGGCTACGAGCAGTACTTC. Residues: CASGLRDRGYEQYF.

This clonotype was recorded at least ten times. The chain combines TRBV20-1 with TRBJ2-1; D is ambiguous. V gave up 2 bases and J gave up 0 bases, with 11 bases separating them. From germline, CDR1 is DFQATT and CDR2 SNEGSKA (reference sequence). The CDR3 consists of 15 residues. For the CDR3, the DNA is TGCAGTGCTAGACCCGCATCAGACTCCTACAATGAGCAGTTCTTC. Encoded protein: CSARPASDSYNEQFF.

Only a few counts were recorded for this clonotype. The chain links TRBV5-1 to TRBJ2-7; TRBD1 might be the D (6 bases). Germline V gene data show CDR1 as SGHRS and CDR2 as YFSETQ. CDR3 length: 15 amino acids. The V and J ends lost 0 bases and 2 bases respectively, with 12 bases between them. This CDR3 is CASSLAPGQTYEQYF. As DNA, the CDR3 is TGCGCCAGCAGCTTGGCCCCGGGACAAACCTACGAGCAGTACTTC.

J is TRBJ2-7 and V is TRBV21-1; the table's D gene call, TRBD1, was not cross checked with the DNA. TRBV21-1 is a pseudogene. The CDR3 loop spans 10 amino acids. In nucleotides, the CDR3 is TGTGCCAGCGGCCCGGGACGGGCGTACTTC. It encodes CASGPGRAYF.

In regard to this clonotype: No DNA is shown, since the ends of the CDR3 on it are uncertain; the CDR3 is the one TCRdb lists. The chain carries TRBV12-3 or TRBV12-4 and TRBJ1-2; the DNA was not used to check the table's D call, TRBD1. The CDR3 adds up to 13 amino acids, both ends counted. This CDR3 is CATHLTGNYGCTF.

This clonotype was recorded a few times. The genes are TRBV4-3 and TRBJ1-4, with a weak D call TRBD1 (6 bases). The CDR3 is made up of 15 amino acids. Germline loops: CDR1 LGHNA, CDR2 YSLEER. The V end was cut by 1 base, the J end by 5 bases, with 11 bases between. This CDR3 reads CASSQGNRANEKLFF. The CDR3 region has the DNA TGCGCCAGCAGCCAAGGGAACAGGGCGAATGAAAAACTGTTTTTT.

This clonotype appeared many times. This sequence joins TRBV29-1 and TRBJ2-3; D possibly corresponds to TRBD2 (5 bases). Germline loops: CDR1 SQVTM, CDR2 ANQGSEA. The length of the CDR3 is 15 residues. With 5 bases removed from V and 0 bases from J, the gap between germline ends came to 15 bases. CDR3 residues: CSVFLAHSSTDTQYF. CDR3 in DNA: TGCAGCGTTTTCCTAGCCCACTCTAGCACAGATACGCAGTATTTT.

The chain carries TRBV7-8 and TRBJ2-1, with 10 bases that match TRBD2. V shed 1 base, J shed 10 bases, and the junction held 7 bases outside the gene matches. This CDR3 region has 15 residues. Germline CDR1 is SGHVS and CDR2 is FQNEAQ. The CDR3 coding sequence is TGTGCCAGCAGCTTAGGGACTAGCGGAGCGGGCGAGCAGTTCTTC. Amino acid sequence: CASSLGTSGAGEQFF.

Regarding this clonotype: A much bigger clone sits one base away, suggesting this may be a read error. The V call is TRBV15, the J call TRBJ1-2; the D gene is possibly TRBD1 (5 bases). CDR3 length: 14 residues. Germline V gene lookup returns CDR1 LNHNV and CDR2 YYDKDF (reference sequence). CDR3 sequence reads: CAISRDQGDYGYTF. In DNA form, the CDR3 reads TGTGCCATCAGCAGAGACCAGGGAGACTATGGCTACACCTTC. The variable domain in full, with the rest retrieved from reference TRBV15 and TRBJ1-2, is DAMVIQNPRYQVTQFGKPVTLSCSQTLNHNVMYWYQQKSSQAPKLLFHYYDKDFNNEADTPDNFQSRRPNTSFCFLDIRSPGLGDTAMYLCAISRDQGDYGYTFGSGTRLTVV.

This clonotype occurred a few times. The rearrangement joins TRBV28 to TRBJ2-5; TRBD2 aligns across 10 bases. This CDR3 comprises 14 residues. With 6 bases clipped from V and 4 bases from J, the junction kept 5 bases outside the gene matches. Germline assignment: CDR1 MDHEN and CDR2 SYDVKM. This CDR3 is CASRIAGGTETQYF. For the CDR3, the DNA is TGTGCCAGCAGAATAGCGGGGGGAACAGAGACCCAGTACTTC.

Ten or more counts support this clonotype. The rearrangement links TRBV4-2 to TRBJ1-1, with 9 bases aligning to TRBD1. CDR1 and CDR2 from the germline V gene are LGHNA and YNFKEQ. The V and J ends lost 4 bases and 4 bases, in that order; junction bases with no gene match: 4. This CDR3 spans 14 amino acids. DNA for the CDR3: TGTGCCAGCAGCCGAACAGGGGGCCTCACTGAAGCTTTCTTT. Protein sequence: CASSRTGGLTEAFF.

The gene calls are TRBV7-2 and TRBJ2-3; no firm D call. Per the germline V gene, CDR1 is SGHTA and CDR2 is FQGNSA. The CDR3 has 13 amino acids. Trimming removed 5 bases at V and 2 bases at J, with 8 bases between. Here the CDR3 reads CASSKYTTDTQYF. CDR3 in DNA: TGTGCCAGCAGCAAATACACCACAGATACGCAGTATTTT.

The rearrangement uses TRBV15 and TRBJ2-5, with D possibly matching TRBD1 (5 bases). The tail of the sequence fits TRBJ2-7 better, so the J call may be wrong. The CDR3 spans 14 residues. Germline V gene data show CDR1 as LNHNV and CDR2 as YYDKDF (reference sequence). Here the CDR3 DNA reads TGTGCCACCAGCAGATGGACAACCCGGGACGAGCAGTACTTC. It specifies CATSRWTTRDEQYF.

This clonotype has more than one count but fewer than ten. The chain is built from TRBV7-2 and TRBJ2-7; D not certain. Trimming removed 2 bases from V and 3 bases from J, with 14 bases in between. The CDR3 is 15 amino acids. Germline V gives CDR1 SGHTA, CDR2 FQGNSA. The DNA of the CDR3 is TGTGCCAGCAGCTTAAAAGCTAAGGTGGGCTACGAGCAGTACTTC. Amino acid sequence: CASSLKAKVGYEQYF.

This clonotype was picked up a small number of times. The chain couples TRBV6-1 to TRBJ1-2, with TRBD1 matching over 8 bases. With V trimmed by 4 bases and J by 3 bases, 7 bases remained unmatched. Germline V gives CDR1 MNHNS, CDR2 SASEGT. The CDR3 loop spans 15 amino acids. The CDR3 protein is CASSAKDRADYGYTF. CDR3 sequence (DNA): TGTGCCAGCAGTGCCAAGGACAGGGCGGACTATGGCTACACCTTC.

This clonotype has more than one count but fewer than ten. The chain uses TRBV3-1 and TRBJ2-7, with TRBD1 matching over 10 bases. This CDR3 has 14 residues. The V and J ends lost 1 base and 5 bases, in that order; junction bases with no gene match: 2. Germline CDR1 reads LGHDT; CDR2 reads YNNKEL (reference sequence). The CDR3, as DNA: TGTGCCAGCAGCCAAGGACAGGGGGCCAACGAGCAGTACTTC. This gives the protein CASSQGQGANEQYF.

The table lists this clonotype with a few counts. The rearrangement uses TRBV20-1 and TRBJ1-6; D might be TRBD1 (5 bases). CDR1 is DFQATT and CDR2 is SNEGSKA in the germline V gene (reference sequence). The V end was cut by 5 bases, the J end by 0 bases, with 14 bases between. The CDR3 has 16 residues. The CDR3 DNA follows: TGCAGTGCTGCCGGGACGGAGAGCTCCTATAATTCACCCCTCCACTTT. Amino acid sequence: CSAAGTESSYNSPLHF.